This TCR beta chain was sequenced in a study of cytotoxic CD8 clonotypes in ibrutinib-treated CLL. Study-level findings and limits: T-cell clonality at baseline went above that of age-matched healthy donors and rose and fell with circulating CD8+ T-cell counts. Lymph node repertoires were not studied, and sampling times were unmatched.

Germline CDR1 reads SGHDT; CDR2 reads YYEEEE. The CDR3 is 13 amino acids. With 1 base removed from V and 4 bases from J, the gap between germline ends came to 8 bases. Measured with immunoSEQ multiplex PCR; TCRdb has only the in-frame clones, and not every one. Here the sample spans approximately 130,000 clones, around four fifths being singletons. As regards this clone: Its matching antigen is unknown.

The J gene is TRBJ1-2, the V gene TRBV5-6; D is unresolved. The sequencing used PBMCs, collected after 24 months of ibrutinib treatment. The sequence derives from a human donor with chronic lymphocytic leukemia. The chain's CDR3 is CASSLSRGYGYTF. The CDR3 DNA reads as TGTGCCAGCAGCTTGAGTCGCGGCTATGGCTACACCTTC.